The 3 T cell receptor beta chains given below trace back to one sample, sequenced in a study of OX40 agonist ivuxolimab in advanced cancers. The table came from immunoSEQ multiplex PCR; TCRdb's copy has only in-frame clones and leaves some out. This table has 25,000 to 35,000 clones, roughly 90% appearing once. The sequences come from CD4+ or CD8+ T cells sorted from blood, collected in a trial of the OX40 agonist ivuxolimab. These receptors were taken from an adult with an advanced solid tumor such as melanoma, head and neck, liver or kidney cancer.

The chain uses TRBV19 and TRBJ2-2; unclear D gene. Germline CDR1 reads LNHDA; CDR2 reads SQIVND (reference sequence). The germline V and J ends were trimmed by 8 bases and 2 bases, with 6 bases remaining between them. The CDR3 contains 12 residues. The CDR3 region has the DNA TGTGCCAGTGACAAAAACACCGGGGAGCTGTTTTTT. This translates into CASDKNTGELFF.

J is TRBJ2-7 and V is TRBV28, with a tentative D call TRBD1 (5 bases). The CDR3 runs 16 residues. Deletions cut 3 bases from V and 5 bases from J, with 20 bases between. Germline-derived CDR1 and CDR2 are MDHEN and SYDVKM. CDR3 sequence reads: CASSFLTDNRWNEQYF. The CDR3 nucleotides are TGTGCCAGCAGTTTTCTGACAGACAATCGCTGGAACGAGCAGTACTTC.

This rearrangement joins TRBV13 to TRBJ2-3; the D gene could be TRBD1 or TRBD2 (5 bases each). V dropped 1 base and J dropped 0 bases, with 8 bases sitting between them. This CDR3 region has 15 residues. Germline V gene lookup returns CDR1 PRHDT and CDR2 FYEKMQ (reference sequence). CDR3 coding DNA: TGTGCCAGCAGCTTAGACGGGACCAGCACAGATACGCAGTATTTT. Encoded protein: CASSLDGTSTDTQYF. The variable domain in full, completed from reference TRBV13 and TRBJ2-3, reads AAGVIQSPRHLIKEKRETATLKCYPIPRHDTVYWYQQGPGQDPQFLISFYEKMQSDKGSIPDRFSAQQFSDYHSELNMSSLELGDSALYFCASSLDGTSTDTQYFGPGTRLTVL.